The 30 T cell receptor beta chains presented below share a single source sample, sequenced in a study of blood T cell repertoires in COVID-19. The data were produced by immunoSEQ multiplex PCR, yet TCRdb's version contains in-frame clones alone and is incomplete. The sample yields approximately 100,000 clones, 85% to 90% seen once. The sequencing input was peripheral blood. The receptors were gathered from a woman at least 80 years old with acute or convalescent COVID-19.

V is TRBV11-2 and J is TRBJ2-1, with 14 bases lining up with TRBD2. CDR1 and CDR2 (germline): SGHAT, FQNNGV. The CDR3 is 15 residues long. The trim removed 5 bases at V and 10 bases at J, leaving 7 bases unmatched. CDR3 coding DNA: TGTGCCAGCAGCCAGACTAGCGGGGGGGCCGGGGAGCAGTTCTTC. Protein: CASSQTSGGAGEQFF.

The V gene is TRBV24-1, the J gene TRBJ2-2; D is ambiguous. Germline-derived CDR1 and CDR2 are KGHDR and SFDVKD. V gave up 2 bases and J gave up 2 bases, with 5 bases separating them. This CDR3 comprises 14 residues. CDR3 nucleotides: TGTGCCACCAGTGATTACTACAACACCGGGGAGCTGTTTTTT. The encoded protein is CATSDYYNTGELFF.

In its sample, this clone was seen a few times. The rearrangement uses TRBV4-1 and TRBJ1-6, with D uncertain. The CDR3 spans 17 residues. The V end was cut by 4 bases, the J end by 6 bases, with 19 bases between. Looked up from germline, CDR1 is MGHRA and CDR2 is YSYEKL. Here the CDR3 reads CASSRLVAGSVNSPLHF. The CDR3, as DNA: TGCGCCAGCAGCCGCCTCGTCGCGGGGTCGGTTAATTCACCCCTCCACTTT.

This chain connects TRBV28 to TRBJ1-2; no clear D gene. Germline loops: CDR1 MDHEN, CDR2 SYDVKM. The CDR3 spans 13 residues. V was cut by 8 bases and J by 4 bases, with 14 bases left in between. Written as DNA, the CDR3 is TGTGCCAGCGAAGGGTTAGCGGGCTATGGCTACACCTTC. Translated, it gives CASEGLAGYGYTF.

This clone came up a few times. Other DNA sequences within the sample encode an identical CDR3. DNA for the CDR3: TGTGCCAGCAGTCAAGGGGATTATGGCTACACCTTC. Its protein is CASSQGDYGYTF. The chain is built from TRBV28 and TRBJ1-2, with a weak D call TRBD1 (5 bases). This CDR3 region has 12 residues. Trimming pared 5 bases from V and 5 bases from J, leaving 9 bases between. Per the germline V gene, CDR1 is MDHEN and CDR2 is SYDVKM.

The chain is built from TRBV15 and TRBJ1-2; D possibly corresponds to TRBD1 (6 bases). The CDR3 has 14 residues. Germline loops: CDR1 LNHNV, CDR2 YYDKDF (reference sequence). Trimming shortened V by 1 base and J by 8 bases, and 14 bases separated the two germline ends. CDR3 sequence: CATSRATGFYGYTF. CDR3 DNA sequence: TGTGCCACCAGCAGAGCCACAGGGTTTTACGGCTACACCTTC.

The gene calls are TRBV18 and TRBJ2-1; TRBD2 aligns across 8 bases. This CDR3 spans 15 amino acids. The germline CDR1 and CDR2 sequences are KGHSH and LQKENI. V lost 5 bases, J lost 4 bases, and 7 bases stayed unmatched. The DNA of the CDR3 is TGTGCCAGCTCATTCGAGGCGGGGGGATACAATGAGCAGTTCTTC. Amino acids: CASSFEAGGYNEQFF.

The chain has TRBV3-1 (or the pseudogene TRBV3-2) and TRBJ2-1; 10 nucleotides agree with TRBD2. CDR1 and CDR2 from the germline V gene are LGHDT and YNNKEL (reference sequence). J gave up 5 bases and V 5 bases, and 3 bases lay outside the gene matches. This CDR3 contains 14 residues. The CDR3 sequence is CASSKAGGNNEQFF. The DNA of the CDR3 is TGTGCCAGCAGCAAAGCGGGGGGGAACAATGAGCAGTTCTTC.

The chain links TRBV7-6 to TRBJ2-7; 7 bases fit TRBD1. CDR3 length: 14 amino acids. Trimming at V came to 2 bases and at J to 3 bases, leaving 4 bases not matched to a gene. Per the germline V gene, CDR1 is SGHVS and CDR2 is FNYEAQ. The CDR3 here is CASSLTGTVYEQYF. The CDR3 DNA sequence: TGTGCCAGCAGCTTAACCGGGACAGTCTACGAGCAGTACTTC.

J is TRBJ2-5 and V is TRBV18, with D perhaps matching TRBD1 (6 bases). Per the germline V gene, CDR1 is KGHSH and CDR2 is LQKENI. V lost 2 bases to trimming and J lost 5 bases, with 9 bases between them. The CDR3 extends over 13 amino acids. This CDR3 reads CASSPRGSETQYF. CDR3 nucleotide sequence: TGTGCCAGCTCACCAAGGGGGAGCGAGACCCAGTACTTC.

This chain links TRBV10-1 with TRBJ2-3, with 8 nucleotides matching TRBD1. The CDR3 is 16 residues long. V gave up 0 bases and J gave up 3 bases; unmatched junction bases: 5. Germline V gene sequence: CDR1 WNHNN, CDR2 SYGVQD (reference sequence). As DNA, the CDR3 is TGCGCCAGCAGTGAGTCTGCCAGGGGGCGGACAGATACGCAGTATTTT. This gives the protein CASSESARGRTDTQYF.

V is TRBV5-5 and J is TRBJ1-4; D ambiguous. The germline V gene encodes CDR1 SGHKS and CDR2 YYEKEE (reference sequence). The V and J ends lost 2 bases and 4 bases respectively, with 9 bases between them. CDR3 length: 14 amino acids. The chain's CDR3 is CASSFSAVNEKLFF. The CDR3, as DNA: TGTGCCAGCAGCTTCAGCGCCGTTAATGAAAAACTGTTTTTT.

The CDR3 coding sequence is TGTGCCAGCAGCGTAGGTCAGGGTCCCTCCTACGAGCAGTACTTC. Protein product: CASSVGQGPSYEQYF. The V gene is TRBV9, the J gene TRBJ2-7; possibly TRBD1 for D (5 bases). V gave up 0 bases and J gave up 0 bases, with 10 bases separating them. Germline lookup yields CDR1 SGDLS and CDR2 YYNGEE. This CDR3 has 15 amino acids.

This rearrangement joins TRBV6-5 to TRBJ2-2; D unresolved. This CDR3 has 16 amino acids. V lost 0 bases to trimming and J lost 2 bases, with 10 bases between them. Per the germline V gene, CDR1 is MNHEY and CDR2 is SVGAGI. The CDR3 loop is CASSYSKQFNTGELFF. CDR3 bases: TGTGCCAGCAGTTACTCGAAACAGTTTAACACCGGGGAGCTGTTTTTT.

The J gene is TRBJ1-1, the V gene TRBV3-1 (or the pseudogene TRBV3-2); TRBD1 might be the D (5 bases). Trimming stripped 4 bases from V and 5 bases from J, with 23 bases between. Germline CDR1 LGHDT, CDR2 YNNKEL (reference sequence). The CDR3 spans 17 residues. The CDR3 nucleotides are TGTGCCAGCAGCCCCCACCAGGGCTATAGGGGTGAGACTGAAGCTTTCTTT. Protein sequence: CASSPHQGYRGETEAFF.

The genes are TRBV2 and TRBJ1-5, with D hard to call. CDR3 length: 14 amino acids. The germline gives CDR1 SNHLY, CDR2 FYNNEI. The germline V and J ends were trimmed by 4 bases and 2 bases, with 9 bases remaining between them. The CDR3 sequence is CASSVGVGNQPQHF. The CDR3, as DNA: TGTGCCAGCAGTGTCGGGGTTGGCAATCAGCCCCAGCATTTT.

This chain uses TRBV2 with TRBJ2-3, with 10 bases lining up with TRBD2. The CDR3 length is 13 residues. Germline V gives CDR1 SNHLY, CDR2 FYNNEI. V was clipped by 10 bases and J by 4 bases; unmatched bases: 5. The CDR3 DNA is TGTGCCACCAGCGGGGGGGCCGCAGATACGCAGTATTTT. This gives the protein CATSGGAADTQYF.

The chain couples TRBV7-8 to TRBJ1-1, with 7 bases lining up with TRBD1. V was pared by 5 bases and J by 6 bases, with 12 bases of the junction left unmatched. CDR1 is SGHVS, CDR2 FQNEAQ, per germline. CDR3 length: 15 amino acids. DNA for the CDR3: TGTGCCAGCAGCCCAAGGATTCAGGGGGAGGCTGAAGCTTTCTTT. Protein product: CASSPRIQGEAEAFF.

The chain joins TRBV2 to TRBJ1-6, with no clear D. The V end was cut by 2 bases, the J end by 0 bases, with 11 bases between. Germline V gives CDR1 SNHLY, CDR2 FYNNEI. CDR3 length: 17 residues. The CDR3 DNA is TGTGCCAGCAGTGAACTCCCGGGAGACTCCTATAATTCACCCCTCCACTTT. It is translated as CASSELPGDSYNSPLHF.

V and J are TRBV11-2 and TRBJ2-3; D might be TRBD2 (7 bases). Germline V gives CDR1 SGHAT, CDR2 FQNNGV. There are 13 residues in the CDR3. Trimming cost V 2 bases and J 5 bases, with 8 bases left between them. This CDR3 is CASSLRGGDTQYF. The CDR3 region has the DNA TGTGCCAGCAGCTTAAGGGGGGGAGATACGCAGTATTTT.

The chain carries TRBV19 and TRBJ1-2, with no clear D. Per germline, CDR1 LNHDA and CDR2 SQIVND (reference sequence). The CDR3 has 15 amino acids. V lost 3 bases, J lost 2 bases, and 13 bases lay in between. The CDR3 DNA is TGTGCCAGTAGTATCTATTCCGGGAACAACTATGGCTACACCTTC. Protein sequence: CASSIYSGNNYGYTF. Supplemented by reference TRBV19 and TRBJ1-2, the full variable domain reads DGGITQSPKYLFRKEGQNVTLSCEQNLNHDAMYWYRQDPGQGLRLIYYSQIVNDFQKGDIAEGYSVSREKKESFPLTVTSAQKNPTAFYLCASSIYSGNNYGYTFGSGTRLTVV.

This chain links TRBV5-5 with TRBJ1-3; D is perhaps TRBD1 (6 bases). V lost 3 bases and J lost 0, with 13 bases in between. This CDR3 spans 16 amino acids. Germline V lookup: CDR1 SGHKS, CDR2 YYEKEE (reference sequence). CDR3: CASSSRQVVSGNTIYF. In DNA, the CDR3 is TGTGCCAGCAGCTCCAGACAGGTAGTCTCTGGAAACACCATATATTTT.

The CDR3 loop is CASQGNGNTIYF. CDR3 nucleotide sequence: TGTGCCAGCCAGGGAAATGGAAACACCATATATTTT. V and J are TRBV2 and TRBJ1-3; maybe TRBD1 (5 bases). The germline CDR1 and CDR2 sequences are SNHLY and FYNNEI. The V end lost 8 bases, the J end lost 3 bases, and 8 bases lay between the germline ends. There are 12 residues in the CDR3.

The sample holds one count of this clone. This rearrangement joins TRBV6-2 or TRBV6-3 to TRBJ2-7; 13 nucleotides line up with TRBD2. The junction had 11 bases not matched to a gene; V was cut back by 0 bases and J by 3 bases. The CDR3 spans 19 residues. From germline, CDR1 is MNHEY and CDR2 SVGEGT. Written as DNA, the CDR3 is TGTGCCAGCAGTTACTCGACGTTCACTAGCGGGGGGGCCGGCTACGAGCAGTACTTC. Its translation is CASSYSTFTSGGAGYEQYF.

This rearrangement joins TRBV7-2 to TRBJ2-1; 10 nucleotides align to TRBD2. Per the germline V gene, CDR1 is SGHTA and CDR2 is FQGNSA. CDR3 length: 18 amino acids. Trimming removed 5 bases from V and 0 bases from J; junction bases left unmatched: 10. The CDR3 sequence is CASSPIAGGLSSYNEQFF. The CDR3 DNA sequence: TGTGCCAGCAGCCCAATAGCGGGGGGCCTAAGCTCCTACAATGAGCAGTTCTTC.

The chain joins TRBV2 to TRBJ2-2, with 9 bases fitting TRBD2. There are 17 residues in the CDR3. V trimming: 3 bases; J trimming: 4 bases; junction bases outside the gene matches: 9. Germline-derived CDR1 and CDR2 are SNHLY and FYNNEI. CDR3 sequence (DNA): TGTGCCAGCAGTGACGCGCGGGGGGGGGCGGGCACCGGGGAGCTGTTTTTT. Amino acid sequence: CASSDARGGAGTGELFF. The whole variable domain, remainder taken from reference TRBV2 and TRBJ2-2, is EPEVTQTPSHQVTQMGQEVILRCVPISNHLYFYWYRQILGQKVEFLVSFYNNEISEKSEIFDDQFSVERPDGSNFTLKIRSTKLEDSAMYFCASSDARGGAGTGELFFGEGSRLTVL.

CDR3 sequence: CASSNSGESYEQYF. CDR3 nucleotides: TGTGCCAGCAGCAACAGCGGGGAGTCCTACGAGCAGTACTTC. The chain joins TRBV5-8 to TRBJ2-7, with 7 bases that match TRBD2. There are 14 residues in the CDR3. Germline CDR1 and CDR2: SGHTS and YDEGEE. V dropped 4 bases and J dropped 1; count of bases not matched to a gene: 5.

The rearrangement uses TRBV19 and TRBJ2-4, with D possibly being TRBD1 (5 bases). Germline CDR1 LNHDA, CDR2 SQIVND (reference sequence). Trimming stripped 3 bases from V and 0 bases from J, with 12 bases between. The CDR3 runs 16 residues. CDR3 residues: CASSIQGSSAKNIQYF. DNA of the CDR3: TGTGCCAGTAGTATTCAGGGCAGTTCAGCCAAAAACATTCAGTACTTC.

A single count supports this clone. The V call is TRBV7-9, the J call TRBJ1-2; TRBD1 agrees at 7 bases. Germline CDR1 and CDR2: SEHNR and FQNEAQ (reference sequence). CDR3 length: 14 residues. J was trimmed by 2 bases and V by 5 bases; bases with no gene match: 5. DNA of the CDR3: TGTGCCAGCAGCGTGGGACAGCTCAACTATGGCTACACCTTC. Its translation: CASSVGQLNYGYTF. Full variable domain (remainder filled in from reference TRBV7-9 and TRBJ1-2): DTGVSQNPRHKITKRGQNVTFRCDPISEHNRLYWYRQTLGQGPEFLTYFQNEAQLEKSRLLSDRFSAERPKGSFSTLEIQRTEQGDSAMYLCASSVGQLNYGYTFGSGTRLTVV.

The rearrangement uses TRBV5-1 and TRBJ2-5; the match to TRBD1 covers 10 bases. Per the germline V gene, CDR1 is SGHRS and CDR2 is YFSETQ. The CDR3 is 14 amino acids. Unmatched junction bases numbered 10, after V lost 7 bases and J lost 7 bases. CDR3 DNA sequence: TGCGCCAGCGTGCCAGGGACAGGGGTGGGGACCCAGTACTTC. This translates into CASVPGTGVGTQYF.